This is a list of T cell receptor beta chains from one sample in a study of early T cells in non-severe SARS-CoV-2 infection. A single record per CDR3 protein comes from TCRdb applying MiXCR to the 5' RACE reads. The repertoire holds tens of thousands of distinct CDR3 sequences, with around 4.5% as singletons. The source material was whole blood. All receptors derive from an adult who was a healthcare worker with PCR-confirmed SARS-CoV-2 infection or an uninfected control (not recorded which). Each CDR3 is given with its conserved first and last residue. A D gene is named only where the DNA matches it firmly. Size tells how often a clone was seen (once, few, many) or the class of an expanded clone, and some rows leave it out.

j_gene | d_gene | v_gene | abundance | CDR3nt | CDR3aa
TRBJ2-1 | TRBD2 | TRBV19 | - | TGTGCCAGTAGTATAAGCGGGAGCTCCTACAATGAGCAGTTCTTC | CASSISGSSYNEQFF
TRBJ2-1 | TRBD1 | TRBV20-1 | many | TGCAGTGCGATGCCGGGACAGGACAATGAGCAGTTCTTC | CSAMPGQDNEQFF
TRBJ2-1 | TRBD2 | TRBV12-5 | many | TGTGCTAGTGGTATACTAGCGGGAGTATCTGAGCAGTTCTTC | CASGILAGVSEQFF
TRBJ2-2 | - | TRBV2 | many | TGTGCCAGCAAACCCGGGGAGAACACCGGGGAGCTGTTTTTT | CASKPGENTGELFF
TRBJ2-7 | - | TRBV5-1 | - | TGCGCCAGCAGTCGCGAAGGCACAGGGCCCTACGAGCAGTACTTC | CASSREGTGPYEQYF
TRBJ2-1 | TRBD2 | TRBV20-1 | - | TGCAGTGCTAGAGATGGGAGCGGGAGGTATATCAATGAGCAGTTCTTC | CSARDGSGRYINEQFF
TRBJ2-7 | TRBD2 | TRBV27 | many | TGTGCCAGCAGGGGACTAGCGGGGCAGAACTCCTACGAGCAGTACTTC | CASRGLAGQNSYEQYF
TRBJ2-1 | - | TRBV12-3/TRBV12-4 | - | TGTGCCAGCAGTCCGCAGGGCTCGGGGTACAATGAGCAGTTCTTC | CASSPQGSGYNEQFF
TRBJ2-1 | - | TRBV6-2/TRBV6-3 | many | TGTGCCAGCAGTTACTCCGGACAGTACAATGAGCAGTTCTTC | CASSYSGQYNEQFF
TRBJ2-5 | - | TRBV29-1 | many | TGCAGCGTTGAATTACGAGAGACCCAGTACTTC | CSVELRETQYF
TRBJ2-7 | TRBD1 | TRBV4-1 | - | TGCGCCAGCAGCCAGGGACAGGGAGGGAGCTCCTACGAGCAGTACTTC | CASSQGQGGSSYEQYF
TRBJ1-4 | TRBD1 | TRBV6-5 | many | TGTGCCAGCAGTTACGGGCGGACAGGGGGGGCTGAAAAACTGTTTTTT | CASSYGRTGGAEKLFF
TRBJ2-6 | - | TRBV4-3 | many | TGCGCCAGCAGCCAGCACTCCTACTCTGGGGCCAACGTCCTGACTTTC | CASSQHSYSGANVLTF
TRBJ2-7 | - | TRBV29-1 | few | TGCAGCGTTGGTCGGAGGGGTACTTGGGAGCAGTACTTC | CSVGRRGTWEQYF
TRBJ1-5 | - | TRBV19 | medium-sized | TGTGCCACGACCAATAGGGACAATCAGCCCCAGCATTTT | CATTNRDNQPQHF
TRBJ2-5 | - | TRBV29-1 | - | TGCAGCGTTGAATGGGAGACCCAGTACTTC | CSVEWETQYF
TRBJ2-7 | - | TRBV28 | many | TGTGCCACCGGGACAACCTACGAGCAGTACTTC | CATGTTYEQYF
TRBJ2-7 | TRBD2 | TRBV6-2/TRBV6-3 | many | TGTGCCAGCAGTTTAGCGGGAGACGTCTACGAGCAGTACTTC | CASSLAGDVYEQYF
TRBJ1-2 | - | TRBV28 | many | TGTGCCAGCAGTTTTCTTAGGGTCTATGGCTACACCTTC | CASSFLRVYGYTF
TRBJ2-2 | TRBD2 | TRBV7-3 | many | TGTGCCAGCAGCCCACCCGTTGGGACTAGCGGGAGGCCAAGCGGGGAGCTGTTTTTT | CASSPPVGTSGRPSGELFF
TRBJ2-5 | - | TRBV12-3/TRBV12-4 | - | TGTGCCAGCAGTTTAACGACGGGACCTCAAGAGACCCAGTACTTC | CASSLTTGPQETQYF
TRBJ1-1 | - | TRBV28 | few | TGTGCCAGCAGTACAGCGCCGGGCACTGAAGCTTTCTTT | CASSTAPGTEAFF
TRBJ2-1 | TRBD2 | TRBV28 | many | TGTGCCAGCAGTTCCCCTAGCGGCGACGGGATGGACAATGAGCAGTTCTTC | CASSSPSGDGMDNEQFF
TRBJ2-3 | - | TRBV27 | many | TGTGCCAGCAGTAGGGGGGTTTCGGCAGATACGCAGTATTTT | CASSRGVSADTQYF
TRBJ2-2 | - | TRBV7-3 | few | TGTGCCAGCAGCCCTACCCCAACAGTTACGAACACCGGGGAGCTGTTTTTT | CASSPTPTVTNTGELFF
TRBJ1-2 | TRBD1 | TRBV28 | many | TGTGCCAGCACTCGGGACAGGGTGGACTATGGCTACACCTTC | CASTRDRVDYGYTF
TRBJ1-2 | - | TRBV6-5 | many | TGTGCCAGCAGTACCGGACAGTTCCAGACCTTC | CASSTGQFQTF
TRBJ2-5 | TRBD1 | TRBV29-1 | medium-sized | TGCAGCGTTCTGGGCAGGGGGCTGAAGACCCAGTACTTC | CSVLGRGLKTQYF
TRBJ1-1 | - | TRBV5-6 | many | TGTGCCAGCAGCTTGACACGGAACACTGAAGCTTTCTTT | CASSLTRNTEAFF
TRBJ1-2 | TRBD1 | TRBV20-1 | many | TGCAGTGCTAGAAGACAGGGGGCGGTTGGCTACACCTTC | CSARRQGAVGYTF
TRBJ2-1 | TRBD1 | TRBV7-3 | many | TGTGCCAGCAGCTTAGTGACAGGGGGTAATAATGAGCAGTTCTTC | CASSLVTGGNNEQFF
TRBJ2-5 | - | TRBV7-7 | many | TGTGCTAGCAGCCTCAAGGGGGGCAGCCTCCAAGAGACCCAGTACTTC | CASSLKGGSLQETQYF
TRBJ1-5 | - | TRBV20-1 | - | TGCAGTGCTAGGAACAGCCTTAATAGCAATCAGCCCCAGCATTTT | CSARNSLNSNQPQHF
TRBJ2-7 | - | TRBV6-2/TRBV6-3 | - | TGTGCCAGCAAAAACAGAGCCTACGAGCAGTACTTC | CASKNRAYEQYF
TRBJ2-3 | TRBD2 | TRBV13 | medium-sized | TGTGCCAGCAGCTTAGAGCCCAATCACCCAATTCTAGCGGGGGAAGACCACACAGATACGCAGTATTTT | CASSLEPNHPILAGEDHTDTQYF
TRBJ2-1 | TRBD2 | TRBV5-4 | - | TGTGCCAGCAGCTTGAGCGGGGCCGCCCCATCTGAGCAGTTCTTC | CASSLSGAAPSEQFF
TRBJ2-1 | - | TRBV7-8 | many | TGTGCCAGCAGCTTACGGAGTAGGGGGTCGGATGAGCAGTTCTTC | CASSLRSRGSDEQFF
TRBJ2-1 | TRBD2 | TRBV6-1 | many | TGTGCCAGCAGGTCCCATGTAGCGGGAGGTCCGAGGAATGAGCAGTTCTTC | CASRSHVAGGPRNEQFF
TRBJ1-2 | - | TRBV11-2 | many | TGTGCCAGCAGCTTAATCGCGACAGTATCCTATGGCTACACCTTC | CASSLIATVSYGYTF
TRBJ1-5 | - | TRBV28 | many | TGTGCCAGCAGATCGAGCAATCAGCCCCAGCATTTT | CASRSSNQPQHF
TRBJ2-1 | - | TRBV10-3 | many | TGTGCCATCAGTGAGTCGGTAGGCAGTAGGCAAGGGAGTGAGCAGTTCTTC | CAISESVGSRQGSEQFF
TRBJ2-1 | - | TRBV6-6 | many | TGTGCCAGCAAAACCTACAATGAGCAGTTCTTC | CASKTYNEQFF
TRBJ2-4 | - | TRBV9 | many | TGTGCCAGCAGCGTAGGTGTCAAAAACATTCAGTACTTC | CASSVGVKNIQYF
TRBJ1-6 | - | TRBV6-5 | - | TGTGCCAGCAGTTACAATCGGCCGTTGGAGGGCTCCTATAATTCACCCCTCCACTTT | CASSYNRPLEGSYNSPLHF
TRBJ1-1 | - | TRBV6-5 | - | TGTGCCAGCAGGGGCAGGGTGGGGGCTGAAGCTTTCTTT | CASRGRVGAEAFF
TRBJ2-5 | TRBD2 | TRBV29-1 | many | TGCAGCATGGGACTAGCGGGAGATCAAGAGACCCAGTACTTC | CSMGLAGDQETQYF
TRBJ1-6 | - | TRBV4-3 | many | TGCGCCAGCAGCCAAGTGCCGGCAGGGAACTCAAATTCACCCCTCCACTTT | CASSQVPAGNSNSPLHF
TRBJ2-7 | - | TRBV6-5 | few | TGTGCCAGCAGTCAGGGGGGGCCCTCGGGTGCCGAGCAGTACTTC | CASSQGGPSGAEQYF
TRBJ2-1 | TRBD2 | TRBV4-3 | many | TGCGCCAGCAGCCAAGAGGCGGGAGGGCCGGGCTCCTACAATGAGCAGTTCTTC | CASSQEAGGPGSYNEQFF
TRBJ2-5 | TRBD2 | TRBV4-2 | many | TGTGCCAGCAGCCAAGGTTCTGGCGGGAGCGTGTTTGAGACCCAGTACTTC | CASSQGSGGSVFETQYF
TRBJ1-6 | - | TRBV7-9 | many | TGTGCCAGCAGCTACCTGCCGGACGGGTATTCACCCCTCCACTTT | CASSYLPDGYSPLHF
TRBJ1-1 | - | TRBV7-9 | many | TGTGCCAGCAGCTTAACGGCCCAAGGCACTGAAGCTTTCTTT | CASSLTAQGTEAFF
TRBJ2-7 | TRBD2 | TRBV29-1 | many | TGCAGCGTCACCTGGGCTAGCGGGAGCTACGAGCAGTACTTC | CSVTWASGSYEQYF
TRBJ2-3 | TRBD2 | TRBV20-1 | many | TGCAGTGCTAGACCGACTAGCGGCCGCACAGATACGCAGTATTTT | CSARPTSGRTDTQYF
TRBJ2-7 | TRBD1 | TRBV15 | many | TGTGCCACCAGCAGTCCGGACAGGGGCGAGCAGTACTTC | CATSSPDRGEQYF